Listed here are 5 T cell receptor beta chains from one sample, sequenced in a study of beta chain features in type 1 diabetes (dated by TCRdb to the late 2010s). The paper as a whole reports these results and caveats: A moderate but significant shortening of TCRB CDR3 length was observed in type 1 diabetes patients in all four CD4+ subsets.

What these receptors recognize is not known. Library method: the immunoSEQ multiplex PCR assay. The entire amount of isolated RNA was reverse transcribed using the High Capacity cDNA Reverse Transcription Kit, so the sequenced TCRB transcripts were expressed ones. TCRdb took over this immuneACCESS table, retaining in-frame rearrangements with V and J assigned. Such tables are incomplete; in checked studies, under half of the missing clones stem from an unresolved V gene, and the remainder is unexplained. The sample table shows about 370,000 clones, and over 9% are seen once. The top ten constitute about 0.64% of the sample. Sequenced sample: central memory CD4+ T cells from blood. The receptors originated from a man aged 25 to 45 with type 1 diabetes.

The V and J genes are TRBV21-1 and TRBJ1-2; TRBD1, the table's D call, lacks a check against the DNA. TRBV21-1 is listed as a pseudogene. This CDR3 is 13 amino acids long. CDR3 in amino acids: CAGDRGRSYGYTF. The CDR3 DNA sequence: TGTGCCGGTGACAGGGGGCGTTCTTACGGCTACACCTTC.

The gene calls are TRBV21-1 and TRBJ2-3; TRBD2, the table's D call, lacks a check against the DNA. TRBV21-1 is noted as a pseudogene. The CDR3 loop spans 16 amino acids. CDR3 in DNA: TGTGCCAGCAGCAAAGATAGGGGAGGTCTCGCAGATACGCAGTATTTT. The encoded protein is CASSKDRGGLADTQYF.

V and J are TRBV18 and TRBJ1-1; D is uncertain. Looked up from germline, CDR1 is KGHSH and CDR2 is LQKENI. The germline V and J ends were trimmed by 3 bases and 2 bases, with 4 bases remaining between them. The CDR3 is 12 amino acids. CDR3 DNA sequence: TGTGCCAGCTCACCTCAAAACACTGAAGCTTTCTTT. This sequence encodes CASSPQNTEAFF.

This clone was counted a few times. The V gene is TRBV4-1, the J gene TRBJ2-7; 11 nucleotides agree with TRBD1. The CDR3 sequence is 16 residues long. The germline gives CDR1 MGHRA, CDR2 YSYEKL. The trim removed 4 bases at V and 7 bases at J, leaving 12 bases unmatched. The CDR3 protein is CASSLRTGGGLLEQYF. CDR3 bases: TGCGCCAGCAGCCTCAGGACAGGGGGCGGTCTTTTGGAGCAGTACTTC.

This clone was seen a handful of times. The chain uses TRBV4-2 and TRBJ1-5; TRBD1 matches 7 bases. The trim removed 2 bases at V and 0 bases at J, leaving 28 bases unmatched. The CDR3 totals 24 residues. CDR1 LGHNA and CDR2 YNFKEQ come from the germline V gene. In DNA, the CDR3 is TGTGCCAGCAGCCAAAGACAGGCATCTTGGGGACAGCCTCGAGACTCCACTAGCAATCAGCCCCAGCATTTT. Its protein is CASSQRQASWGQPRDSTSNQPQHF.